The 29 T cell receptor beta chains reported below all come from one sample, sequenced in a study of T cells expressing NK-cell markers. TCRdb reworked the 5' RACE reads into one entry per CDR3 protein, no DNA. Its listing shows 400,000 to 500,000 distinct CDR3 sequences. Sequencing input: blood T cells: a sorted CD56 or NKG2C T cell subset, CD4+ or CD8+ T cells, or bulk PBMC T cells (not recorded which). Source of these receptors: a woman between 18 and 70 years old in good health.

The gene calls are TRBV6-4 and TRBJ1-5; TCRdb selects TRBD1, and the lack of DNA leaves this call unchecked. There are 15 residues in the CDR3. The germline V gene has CDR1 MRHNA and CDR2 SNTAGT. This CDR3 is CASSDSAGGNQPQHF.

The V gene is TRBV7-6, the J gene TRBJ1-5; the D call of TRBD1 rests on TCRdb alone, since no DNA is present to check it. The CDR3 is 16 residues long. CDR1 SGHVS and CDR2 FNYEAQ come from the germline V gene. CDR3 residues: CASSLYPRQGIQPQHF.

CDR3 sequence reads: CSARIAGHSYNEQFF. The J gene is TRBJ2-1, the V gene TRBV20-1; TCRdb designates TRBD2, a call that cannot be tested without DNA. The CDR3 covers 15 residues. CDR1 DFQATT and CDR2 SNEGSKA come from the germline V gene (reference sequence).

V gene TRBV20-1 combines with J gene TRBJ2-1; the TRBD2 assignment by TCRdb is unverifiable without DNA. CDR1 is DFQATT, CDR2 SNEGSKA, per germline (reference sequence). The CDR3 extends over 13 amino acids. CDR3 region: CSSPGLADNEQFF.

The chain has TRBV12-3 or TRBV12-4 and TRBJ1-1. This CDR3 contains 14 residues. The CDR3 spells CASSLDRWDTEAFF.

The gene calls are TRBV25-1 and TRBJ2-5. The CDR3 runs to 12 residues. The germline gives CDR1 MGHDK, CDR2 SYGVNS. CDR3 residues: CASSESEETQYF.

This chain's CDR3 is CSAPSGASYLLYNSPLHF. This chain links TRBV20-1 with TRBJ1-6; there is no DNA to check the TCRdb D call of TRBD1. The CDR3 consists of 18 residues. Germline values: CDR1 DFQATT, CDR2 SNEGSKA (reference sequence).

The V and J genes are TRBV15 and TRBJ2-7. Germline assignment: CDR1 LNHNV and CDR2 YYDKDF (reference sequence). The CDR3 is made up of 13 amino acids. CDR3: CATSIDVSYEQYF.

The chain joins TRBV6-1 to TRBJ2-2; the D call from TCRdb, TRBD1, cannot be confirmed without DNA. The germline V gene has CDR1 MNHNS and CDR2 SASEGT. This CDR3 has 16 amino acids. CDR3 protein: CAATPERGRNTGELFF.

This chain uses TRBV20-1 with TRBJ2-1; TCRdb returns TRBD2, unconfirmable since there is no DNA. The CDR3 totals 14 residues. In germline, CDR1 is DFQATT, CDR2 SNEGSKA (reference sequence). CDR3: CSASSGGGQIEQFF.

This chain joins TRBV20-1 and TRBJ1-2; TCRdb selects TRBD1, and the lack of DNA leaves this call unchecked. Germline-derived CDR1 and CDR2 are DFQATT and SNEGSKA (reference sequence). The CDR3 is made up of 18 amino acids. The chain's CDR3 is CSAKEMVPGHRIGDGYTF.

The V call is TRBV5-1, the J call TRBJ2-2; without DNA, the TCRdb call of TRBD1 cannot be checked. The CDR3 has 16 residues. Germline V gene data show CDR1 as SGHRS and CDR2 as YFSETQ. CDR3 amino acids: CASSFRTGANTGELFF.

V gene TRBV4-3 combines with J gene TRBJ2-1; TCRdb designates TRBD2, a call that cannot be tested without DNA. Germline CDR1 reads LGHNA; CDR2 reads YSLEER. The CDR3 length is 18 residues. CDR3 region: CASSQAPPLAGGYNEQFF.

The chain combines TRBV7-6 with TRBJ1-5; TCRdb selects TRBD1, and the lack of DNA leaves this call unchecked. There are 18 residues in the CDR3. Germline CDR1 reads SGHVS; CDR2 reads FNYEAQ. This CDR3 reads CASSLLAGGVFSNQPQHF. Looking up the rest from reference TRBV7-6 and TRBJ1-5 gives the full variable domain: GAGVSQSPRYKVTKRGQDVALRCDPISGHVSLYWYRQALGQGPEFLTYFNYEAQQDKSGLPNDRFSAERPEGSISTLTIQRTEQRDSAMYRCASSLLAGGVFSNQPQHFGDGTRLSIL.

The chain couples TRBV20-1 to TRBJ2-3. CDR3 size: 15 residues. Per the germline V gene, CDR1 is DFQATT and CDR2 is SNEGSKA (reference sequence). The CDR3 protein is CSASEYKMKTDTQYF.

This sequence joins TRBV10-3 and TRBJ2-1; the D call of TRBD2 rests on TCRdb alone, since no DNA is present to check it. This CDR3 region has 15 residues. CDR1 is ENHRY and CDR2 is SYGVKD in the germline V gene. The CDR3 loop is CAISEVFLAGDEQFF.

This chain connects TRBV9 to TRBJ2-5; TCRdb's D call, TRBD2, is unchecked because there is no DNA. Germline V gives CDR1 SGDLS, CDR2 YYNGEE. CDR3 length: 16 residues. This CDR3 reads CASSAWTSSCQETQYF.

The chain is built from TRBV24-1 and TRBJ1-1; the TRBD1 assignment by TCRdb is unverifiable without DNA. Germline values: CDR1 KGHDR, CDR2 SFDVKD. The CDR3 is 15 amino acids. The CDR3 sequence: CATSGTGGWGTEAFF.

The chain carries TRBV12-3 or TRBV12-4 and TRBJ1-5; TCRdb proposes TRBD1, but this gene call is untestable without DNA. The CDR3 is made up of 15 amino acids. This CDR3 is CASSLRTGSHQPQHF.

The chain recombines TRBV5-1 with TRBJ1-1. Germline V gives CDR1 SGHRS, CDR2 YFSETQ. The CDR3 has 13 amino acids. The CDR3 sequence is CASRFDRNTEAFF.

The chain carries TRBV29-1 and TRBJ2-5. This CDR3 has 13 amino acids. Germline-derived CDR1 and CDR2 are SQVTM and ANQGSEA. CDR3 residues: CSVVTTMGETQYF.

The chain employs TRBV12-3 or TRBV12-4 and TRBJ2-7; TCRdb names TRBD1, which stays unverified in the absence of DNA. CDR3 length equals 15 residues. The CDR3 region is CASRFQGAYSYEQYF.

This rearrangement joins TRBV27 to TRBJ2-1; TCRdb's D gene call, TRBD2, goes unchecked for lack of DNA. The length of the CDR3 is 16 residues. Germline V CDR1 and CDR2: MNHEY, SMNVEV (reference sequence). CDR3 region: CASSSGLAGGPDEQFF.

The CDR3 reads CASRTHREDTGELFF. This chain connects TRBV6-1 to TRBJ2-2; no DNA is available, so the TRBD1 call from TCRdb remains unchecked. From germline, CDR1 is MNHNS and CDR2 SASEGT. The CDR3 loop spans 15 amino acids.

The chain carries TRBV2 and TRBJ2-1; the TCRdb D gene call, TRBD2, has no DNA to confirm it. The germline CDR1 and CDR2 sequences are SNHLY and FYNNEI. This CDR3 contains 12 residues. The CDR3 sequence: CASTLLYNEQFF.

This chain uses TRBV20-1 with TRBJ1-1; absent DNA, TCRdb's TRBD1 call cannot be checked. The CDR3 has 12 amino acids. The germline gives CDR1 DFQATT, CDR2 SNEGSKA (reference sequence). CDR3 loop: CSAIRGDTEAFF.

V gene TRBV6-2 or TRBV6-3 combines with J gene TRBJ1-5. This CDR3 is 13 amino acids long. Germline V CDR1 and CDR2: MNHEY, SVGEGT. CDR3 sequence reads: CASSYFRNQPQHF.

The rearrangement joins TRBV12-3 or TRBV12-4 to TRBJ2-7; TCRdb outputs TRBD2, but without DNA this stays unchecked. This CDR3 region has 15 residues. CDR3 loop: CASSLSKRDPSEQYF.

The chain couples TRBV9 to TRBJ2-3; the TCRdb call, TRBD1, lacks DNA for checking. CDR1 and CDR2 (germline): SGDLS, YYNGEE. The CDR3 extends over 16 amino acids. CDR3 sequence reads: CASSVDSAPGADTQYF.